The T cell receptor beta chain described here comes from a study of response to subunit inactivated influenza vaccine. Study-level findings and limits: Few new T cells, the authors suggested, are recruited by each seasonal influenza vaccination.

This clonotype was counted between two and nine times. Its antigen is still unknown. TCRdb reprocessed the RT-PCR reads with MiXCR, giving one entry per CDR3 protein. Found here are roughly 700,000 distinct CDR3 sequences, around 14% of them singletons; the top ten hold around 10%. CDR1 and CDR2 (germline): SGHKS, YYEKEE (reference sequence). The CDR3 loop spans 13 amino acids. With 4 bases clipped from V and 9 bases from J, the junction kept 7 bases outside the gene matches. This receptor was taken from a man aged 50 to 60 who received an inactivated influenza vaccine. The material sequenced was PBMCs from blood, taken about 12 days after vaccination. The chain has TRBV5-5 and TRBJ1-5; 7 nucleotides agree with TRBD1. The DNA of the CDR3 is TGTGCCAGCAGCCTGCAGGGGGATACGCCCCAGCATTTT. This encodes CASSLQGDTPQHF.